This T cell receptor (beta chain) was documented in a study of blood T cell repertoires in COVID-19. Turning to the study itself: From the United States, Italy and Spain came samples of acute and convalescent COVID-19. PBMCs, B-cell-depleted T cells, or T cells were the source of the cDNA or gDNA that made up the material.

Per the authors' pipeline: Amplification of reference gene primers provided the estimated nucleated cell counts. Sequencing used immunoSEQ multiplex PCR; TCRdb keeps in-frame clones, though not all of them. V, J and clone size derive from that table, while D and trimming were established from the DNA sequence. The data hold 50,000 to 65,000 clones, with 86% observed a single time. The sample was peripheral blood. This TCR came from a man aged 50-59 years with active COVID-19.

The CDR3 spells CASSLAGGDEKLFF. The CDR3 DNA reads TGCGCCAGCAGCCTGGCTGGGGGCGACGAAAAACTGTTTTTT. J is TRBJ1-4 and V is TRBV5-1; maybe TRBD1 (6 bases). Per germline, CDR1 SGHRS and CDR2 YFSETQ. V was shortened by 4 bases and J by 8 bases, with 15 bases between the two germline ends. CDR3 size: 14 residues.